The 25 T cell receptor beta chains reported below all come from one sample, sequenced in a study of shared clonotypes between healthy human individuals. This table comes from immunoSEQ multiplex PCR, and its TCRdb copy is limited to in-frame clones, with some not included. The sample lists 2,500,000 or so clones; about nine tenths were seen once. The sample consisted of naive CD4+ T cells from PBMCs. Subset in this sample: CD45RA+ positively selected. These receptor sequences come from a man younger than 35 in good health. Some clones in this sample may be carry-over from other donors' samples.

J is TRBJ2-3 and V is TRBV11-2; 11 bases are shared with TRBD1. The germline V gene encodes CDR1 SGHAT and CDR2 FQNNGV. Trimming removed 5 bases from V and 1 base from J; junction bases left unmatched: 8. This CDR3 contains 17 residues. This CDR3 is CASSTRDRGTGTDTQYF. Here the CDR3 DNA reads TGTGCCAGCAGCACGCGGGACAGGGGGACCGGCACAGATACGCAGTATTTT.

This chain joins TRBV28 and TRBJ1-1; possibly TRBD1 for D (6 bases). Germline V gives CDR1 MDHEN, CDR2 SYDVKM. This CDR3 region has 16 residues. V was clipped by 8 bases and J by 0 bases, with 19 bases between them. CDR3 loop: CASLRGIRRLNTEAFF. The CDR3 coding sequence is TGTGCCAGCCTTAGGGGGATACGAAGATTGAACACTGAAGCTTTCTTT.

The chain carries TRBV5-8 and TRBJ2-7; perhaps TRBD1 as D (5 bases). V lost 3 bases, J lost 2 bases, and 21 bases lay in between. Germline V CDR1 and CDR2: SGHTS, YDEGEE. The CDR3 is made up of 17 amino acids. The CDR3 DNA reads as TGTGCCAGCAGCTGGGTAAGGGCAGGGCAAGGGGCCTACGAGCAGTACTTC. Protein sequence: CASSWVRAGQGAYEQYF.

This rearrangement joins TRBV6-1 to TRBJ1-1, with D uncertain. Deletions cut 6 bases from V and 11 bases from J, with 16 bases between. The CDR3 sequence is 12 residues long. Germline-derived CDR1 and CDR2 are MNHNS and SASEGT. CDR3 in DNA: TGTGCCAGCAGCGCCCGTGAGGGTATGGCTTTCTTT. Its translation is CASSAREGMAFF.

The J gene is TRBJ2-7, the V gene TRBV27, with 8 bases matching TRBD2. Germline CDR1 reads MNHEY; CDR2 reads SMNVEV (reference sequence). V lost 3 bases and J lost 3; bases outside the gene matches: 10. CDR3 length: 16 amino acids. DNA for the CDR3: TGTGCCAGCAGTTTTTCACCGGGACTAGGAAACTACGAGCAGTACTTC. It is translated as CASSFSPGLGNYEQYF.

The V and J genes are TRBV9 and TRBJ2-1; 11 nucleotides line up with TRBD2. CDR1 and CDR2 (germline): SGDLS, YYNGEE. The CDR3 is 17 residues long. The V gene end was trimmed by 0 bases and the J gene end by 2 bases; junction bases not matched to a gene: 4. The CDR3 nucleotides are TGTGCCAGCAGCGTAGCTCCTAGCGGGAGGCCCTACAATGAGCAGTTCTTC. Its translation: CASSVAPSGRPYNEQFF.

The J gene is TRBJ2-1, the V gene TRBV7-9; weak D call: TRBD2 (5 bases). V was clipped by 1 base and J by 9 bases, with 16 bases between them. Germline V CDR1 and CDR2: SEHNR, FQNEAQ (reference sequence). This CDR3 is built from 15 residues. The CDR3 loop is CASSLGFGNEGEQFF. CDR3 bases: TGTGCCAGCAGCTTAGGTTTCGGGAATGAGGGTGAGCAGTTCTTC.

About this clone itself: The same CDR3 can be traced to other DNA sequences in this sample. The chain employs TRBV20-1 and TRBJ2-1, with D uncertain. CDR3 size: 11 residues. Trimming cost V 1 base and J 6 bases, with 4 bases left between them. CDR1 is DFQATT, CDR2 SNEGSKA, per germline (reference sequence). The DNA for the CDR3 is TGCAGTGCTAGAGGCCCCAATGAGCAGTTCTTC. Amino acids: CSARGPNEQFF.

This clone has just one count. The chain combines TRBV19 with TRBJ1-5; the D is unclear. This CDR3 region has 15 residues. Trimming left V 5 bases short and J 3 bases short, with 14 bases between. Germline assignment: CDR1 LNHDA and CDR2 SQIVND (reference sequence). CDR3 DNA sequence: TGTGCCAGTAGTTCGGGTAGGGCGAACAATCAGCCCCAGCATTTT. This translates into CASSSGRANNQPQHF.

The CDR3 DNA sequence: TGTGCCAGCAGTGAAGGCCTTGGTCAGCCCCAGCATTTT. Translated: CASSEGLGQPQHF. The chain employs TRBV6-1 and TRBJ1-5, with D hard to call. This CDR3 is built from 13 residues. The V and J ends lost 1 base and 6 bases respectively, with 7 bases between them. Germline V gene data show CDR1 as MNHNS and CDR2 as SASEGT.

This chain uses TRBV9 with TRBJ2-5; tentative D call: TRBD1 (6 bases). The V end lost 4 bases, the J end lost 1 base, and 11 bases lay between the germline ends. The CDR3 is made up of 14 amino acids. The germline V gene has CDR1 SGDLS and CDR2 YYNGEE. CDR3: CASSRRTAQETQYF. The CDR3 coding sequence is TGTGCCAGCAGCCGTCGGACAGCCCAAGAGACCCAGTACTTC.

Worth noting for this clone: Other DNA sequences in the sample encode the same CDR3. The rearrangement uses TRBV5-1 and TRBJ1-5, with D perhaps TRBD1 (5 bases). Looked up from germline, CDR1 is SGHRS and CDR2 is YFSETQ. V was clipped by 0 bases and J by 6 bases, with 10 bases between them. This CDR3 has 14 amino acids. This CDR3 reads CASSLDGGGQPQHF. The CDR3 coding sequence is TGCGCCAGCAGCTTGGATGGGGGGGGTCAGCCCCAGCATTTT.

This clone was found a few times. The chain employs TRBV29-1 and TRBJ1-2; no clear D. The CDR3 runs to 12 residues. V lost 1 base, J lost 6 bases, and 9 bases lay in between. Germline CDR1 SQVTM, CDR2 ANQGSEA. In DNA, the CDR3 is TGCAGCGTTGAAGGGGGTGCCGATGGCTACACCTTC. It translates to CSVEGGADGYTF.

The CDR3 is CASSQEGIANEKLFF. The DNA for the CDR3 is TGCGCCAGCAGCCAAGAGGGAATAGCTAATGAAAAACTGTTTTTT. The chain has TRBV4-1 and TRBJ1-4, with D unclear. CDR3 length: 15 residues. Between the trimmed V and J ends, which lost 0 bases and 3 bases, there was a span of 8 bases. Germline loops: CDR1 MGHRA, CDR2 YSYEKL.

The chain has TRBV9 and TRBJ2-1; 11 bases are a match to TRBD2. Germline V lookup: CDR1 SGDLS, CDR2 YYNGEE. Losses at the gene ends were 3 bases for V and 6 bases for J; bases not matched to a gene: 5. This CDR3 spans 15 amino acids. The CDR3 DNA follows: TGTGCCAGCAGCGAGACCGGGACTAGCGGCAATGAGCAGTTCTTC. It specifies CASSETGTSGNEQFF.

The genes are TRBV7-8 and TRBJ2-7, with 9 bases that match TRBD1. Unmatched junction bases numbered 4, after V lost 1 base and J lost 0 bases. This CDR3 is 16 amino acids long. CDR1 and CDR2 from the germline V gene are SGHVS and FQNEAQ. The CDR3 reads CASSLVGQGFSYEQYF. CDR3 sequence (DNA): TGTGCCAGCAGCTTAGTTGGACAGGGGTTCTCCTACGAGCAGTACTTC.

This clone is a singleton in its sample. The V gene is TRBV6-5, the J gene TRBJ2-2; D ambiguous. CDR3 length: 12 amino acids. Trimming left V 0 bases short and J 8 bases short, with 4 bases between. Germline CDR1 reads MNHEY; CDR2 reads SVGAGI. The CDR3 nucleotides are TGTGCCAGCAGTTACTCAAGAGGGGAGCTGTTTTTT. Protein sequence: CASSYSRGELFF.

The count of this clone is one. The CDR3 nucleotides are TGTGCCAGCAGCCAAGAGTCTAGCGGGCCTCTTAGCTCCTACGAGCAGTACTTC. Translation: CASSQESSGPLSSYEQYF. The chain combines TRBV4-2 with TRBJ2-7, with 8 bases aligning to TRBD2. The CDR3 is made up of 18 amino acids. Germline V lookup: CDR1 LGHNA, CDR2 YNFKEQ. Unmatched junction bases numbered 10, after V lost 0 bases and J lost 0 bases.

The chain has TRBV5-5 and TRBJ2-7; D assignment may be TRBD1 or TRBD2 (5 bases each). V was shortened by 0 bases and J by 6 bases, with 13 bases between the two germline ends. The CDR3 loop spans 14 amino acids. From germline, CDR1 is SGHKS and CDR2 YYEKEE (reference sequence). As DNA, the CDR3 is TGTGCCAGCAGCTTGGGGCAGGGAGCTGCCGAGCAGTACTTC. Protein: CASSLGQGAAEQYF.

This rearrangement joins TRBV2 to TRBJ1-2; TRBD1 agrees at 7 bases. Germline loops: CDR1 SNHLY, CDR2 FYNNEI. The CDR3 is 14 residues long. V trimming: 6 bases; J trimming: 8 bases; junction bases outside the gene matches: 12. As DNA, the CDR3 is TGTGCCAGCAGCCCGACAGGGAGTTTATCAGGCTACACCTTC. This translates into CASSPTGSLSGYTF.

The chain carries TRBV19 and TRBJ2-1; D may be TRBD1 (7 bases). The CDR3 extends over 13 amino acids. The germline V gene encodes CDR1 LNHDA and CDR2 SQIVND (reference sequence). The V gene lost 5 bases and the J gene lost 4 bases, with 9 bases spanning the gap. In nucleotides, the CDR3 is TGTGCCAGTAGTGCGGGACAGTACAATGAGCAGTTCTTC. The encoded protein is CASSAGQYNEQFF.

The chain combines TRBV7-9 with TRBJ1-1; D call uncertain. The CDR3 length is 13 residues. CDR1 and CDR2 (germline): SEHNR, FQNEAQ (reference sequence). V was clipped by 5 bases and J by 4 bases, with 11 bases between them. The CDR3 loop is CASSDLAGTEAFF. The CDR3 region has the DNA TGTGCCAGCAGCGATCTCGCGGGCACTGAAGCTTTCTTT.

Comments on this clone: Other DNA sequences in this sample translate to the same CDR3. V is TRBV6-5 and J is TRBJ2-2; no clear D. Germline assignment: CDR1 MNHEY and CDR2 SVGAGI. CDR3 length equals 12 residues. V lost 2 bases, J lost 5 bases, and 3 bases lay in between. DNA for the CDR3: TGTGCCAGCAGTTACGGGACCGGGGAGCTGTTTTTT. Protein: CASSYGTGELFF.

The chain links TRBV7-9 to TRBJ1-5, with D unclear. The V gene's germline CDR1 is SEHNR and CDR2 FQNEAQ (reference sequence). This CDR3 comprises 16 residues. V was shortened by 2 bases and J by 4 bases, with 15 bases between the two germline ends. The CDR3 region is CASSLYLAERNQPQHF. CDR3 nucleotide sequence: TGTGCCAGCAGCTTATATTTGGCAGAGCGGAATCAGCCCCAGCATTTT.

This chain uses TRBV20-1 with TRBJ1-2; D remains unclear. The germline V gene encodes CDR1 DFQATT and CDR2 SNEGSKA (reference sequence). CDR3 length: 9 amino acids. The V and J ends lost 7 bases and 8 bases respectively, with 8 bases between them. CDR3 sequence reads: CSVTVGYTF. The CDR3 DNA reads TGCAGTGTCACAGTCGGCTACACCTTC.